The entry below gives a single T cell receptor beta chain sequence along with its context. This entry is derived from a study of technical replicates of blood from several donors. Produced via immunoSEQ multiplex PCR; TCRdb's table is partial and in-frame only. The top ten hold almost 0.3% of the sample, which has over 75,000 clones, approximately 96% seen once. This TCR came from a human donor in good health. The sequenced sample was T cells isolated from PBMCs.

CDR3 sequence: CASRTEMVEKLFF. CDR3 sequence (DNA): TGTGCCAGTCGGACAGAGATGGTTGAAAAACTGTTTTTT. This chain connects TRBV6-1 to TRBJ1-4; D may be TRBD1 (6 bases). The CDR3 has 13 residues. Germline V lookup: CDR1 MNHNS, CDR2 SASEGT. The V and J ends lost 9 bases and 7 bases respectively, with 15 bases between them.